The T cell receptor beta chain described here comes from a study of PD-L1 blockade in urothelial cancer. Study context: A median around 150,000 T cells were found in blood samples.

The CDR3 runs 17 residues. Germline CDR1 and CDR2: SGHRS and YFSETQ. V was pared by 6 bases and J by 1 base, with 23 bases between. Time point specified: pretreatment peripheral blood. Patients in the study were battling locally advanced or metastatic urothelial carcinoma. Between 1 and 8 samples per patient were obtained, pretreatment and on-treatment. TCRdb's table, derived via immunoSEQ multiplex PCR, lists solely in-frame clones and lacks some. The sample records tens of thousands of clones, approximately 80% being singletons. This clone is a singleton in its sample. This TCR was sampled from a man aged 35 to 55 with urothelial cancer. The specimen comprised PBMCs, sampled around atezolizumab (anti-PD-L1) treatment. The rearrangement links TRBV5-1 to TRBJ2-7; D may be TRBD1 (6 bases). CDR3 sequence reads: CASKRAPGASQSYEQYF. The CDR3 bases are TGCGCCAGCAAGAGGGCCCCAGGGGCCTCTCAATCCTACGAGCAGTACTTC.